Detailed here is one T cell receptor (beta chain). This specimen comes from a study of CD4 and CD8 cells across lung adenocarcinoma regions. Samples came from patients with localized non-small cell lung adenocarcinoma. In TCRdb, the PCR reads were re-called with MiXCR into one record per CDR3 protein. The sample carries 5,500 to 7,000 distinct CDR3 sequences, roughly 50% recorded once. Specimen: CD8+ T cells from the margin of a lung tumor. The TCR originated in a male donor with lung adenocarcinoma. The CD4 and CD8 labels of this study may be unreliable.

CDR3 in amino acids: CASSSGGNSYNEQFF. The CDR3 coding sequence is TGCGCCAGCAGTAGCGGAGGGAACTCCTACAATGAGCAGTTCTTC. The chain combines TRBV10-1 with TRBJ2-1, with D possibly being TRBD2 (6 bases). The germline gives CDR1 WNHNN, CDR2 SYGVQD (reference sequence). The CDR3 has 15 residues. The V end lost 5 bases, the J end lost 0 bases, and 11 bases lay between the germline ends.